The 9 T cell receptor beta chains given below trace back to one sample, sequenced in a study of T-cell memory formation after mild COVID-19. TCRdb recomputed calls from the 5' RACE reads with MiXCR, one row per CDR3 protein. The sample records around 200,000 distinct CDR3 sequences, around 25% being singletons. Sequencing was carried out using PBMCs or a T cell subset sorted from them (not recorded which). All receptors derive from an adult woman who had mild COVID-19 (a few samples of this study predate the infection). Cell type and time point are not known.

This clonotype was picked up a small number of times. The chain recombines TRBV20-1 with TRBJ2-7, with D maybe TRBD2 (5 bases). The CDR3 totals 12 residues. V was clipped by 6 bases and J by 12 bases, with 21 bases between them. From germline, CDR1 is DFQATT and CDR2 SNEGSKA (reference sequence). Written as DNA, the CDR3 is TGCAGTGCGGCCAACGGACTCCTCGATAGGTACTTC. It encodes CSAANGLLDRYF.

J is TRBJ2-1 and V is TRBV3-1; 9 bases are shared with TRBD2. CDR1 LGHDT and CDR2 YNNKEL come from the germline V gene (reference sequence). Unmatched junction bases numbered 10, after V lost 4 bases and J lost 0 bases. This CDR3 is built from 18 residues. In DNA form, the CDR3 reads TGTGCCAGCAGCCCCACCTCTAGCGGGGATAGCTCCTACAATGAGCAGTTCTTC. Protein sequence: CASSPTSSGDSSYNEQFF.

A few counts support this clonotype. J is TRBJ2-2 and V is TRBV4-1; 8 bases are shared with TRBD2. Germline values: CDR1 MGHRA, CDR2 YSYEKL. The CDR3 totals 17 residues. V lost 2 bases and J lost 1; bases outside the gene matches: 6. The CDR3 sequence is CASSQRPGGLNTGELFF. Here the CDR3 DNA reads TGCGCCAGCAGCCAACGCCCGGGGGGGCTGAACACCGGGGAGCTGTTTTTT.

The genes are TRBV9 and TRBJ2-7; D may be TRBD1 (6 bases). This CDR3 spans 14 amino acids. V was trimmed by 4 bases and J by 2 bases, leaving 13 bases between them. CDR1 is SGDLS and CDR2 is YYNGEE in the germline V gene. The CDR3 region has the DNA TGTGCCAGCAGCTTTACAGGGACCACCTACGAGCAGTACTTC. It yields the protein CASSFTGTTYEQYF.

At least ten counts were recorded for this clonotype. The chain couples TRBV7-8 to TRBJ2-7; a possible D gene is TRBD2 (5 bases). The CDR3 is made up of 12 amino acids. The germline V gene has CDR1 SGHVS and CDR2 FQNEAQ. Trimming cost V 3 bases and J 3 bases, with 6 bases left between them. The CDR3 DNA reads TGTGCCAGCAGCTTGGGGAGCTACGAGCAGTACTTC. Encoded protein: CASSLGSYEQYF.

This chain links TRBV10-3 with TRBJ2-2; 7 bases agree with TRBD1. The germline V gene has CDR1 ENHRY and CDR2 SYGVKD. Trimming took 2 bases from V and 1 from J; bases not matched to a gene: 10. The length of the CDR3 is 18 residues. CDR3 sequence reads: CAISEDTGETLNTGELFF. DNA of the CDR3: TGTGCCATCAGTGAGGATACAGGGGAGACTCTGAACACCGGGGAGCTGTTTTTT.

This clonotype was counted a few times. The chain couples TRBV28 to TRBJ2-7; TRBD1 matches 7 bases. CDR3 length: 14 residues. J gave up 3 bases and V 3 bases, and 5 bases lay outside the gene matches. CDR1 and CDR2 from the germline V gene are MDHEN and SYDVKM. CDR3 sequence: CASSLLQGIYEQYF. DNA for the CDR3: TGTGCCAGCAGTTTGTTACAGGGGATCTACGAGCAGTACTTC.

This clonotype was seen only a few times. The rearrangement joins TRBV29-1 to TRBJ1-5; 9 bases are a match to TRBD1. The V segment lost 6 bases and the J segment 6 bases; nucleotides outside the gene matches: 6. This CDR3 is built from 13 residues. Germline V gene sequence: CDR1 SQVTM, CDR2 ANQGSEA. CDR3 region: CSVGTGSGQPQHF. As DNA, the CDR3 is TGCAGCGTCGGGACAGGGTCGGGTCAGCCCCAGCATTTT.

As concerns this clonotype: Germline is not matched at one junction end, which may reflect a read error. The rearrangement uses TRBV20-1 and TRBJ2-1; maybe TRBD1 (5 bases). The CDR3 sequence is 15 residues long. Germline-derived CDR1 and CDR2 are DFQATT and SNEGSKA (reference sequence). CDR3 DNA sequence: TGCAGTGCTGGAGACAGAGGATTGATTTACAATGAGCAGTTCTTC. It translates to CSAGDRGLIYNEQFF.